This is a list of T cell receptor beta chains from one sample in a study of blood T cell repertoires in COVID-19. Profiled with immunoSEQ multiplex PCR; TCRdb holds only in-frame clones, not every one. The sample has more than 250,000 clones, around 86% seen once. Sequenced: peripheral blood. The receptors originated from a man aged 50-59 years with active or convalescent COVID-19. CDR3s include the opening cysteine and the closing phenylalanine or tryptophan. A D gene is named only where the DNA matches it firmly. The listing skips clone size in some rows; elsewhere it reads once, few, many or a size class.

CASSPGTGGVVRGTGELFF TGTGCCAGTAGTCCAGGGACAGGGGGCGTCGTTCGGGGCACCGGGGAGCTGTTTTTT TRBJ2-2 TRBD1 . TRBV19
CASSPHRENIQYF TGCGCCAGCAGCCCCCACAGGGAAAACATTCAGTACTTC TRBJ2-4 . once TRBV4-3
CASSTGTGIHDGNQPQHF TGTGCCAGTAGTACCGGGACAGGGATTCATGATGGCAATCAGCCCCAGCATTTT TRBJ1-5 TRBD1 few TRBV19
CASSIGPRSYEQYF TGTGCCAGTAGTATAGGCCCACGGTCCTACGAGCAGTACTTC TRBJ2-7 . . TRBV19
CASCCGTGSAEAFF TGTGCCAGCTGCTGTGGTACAGGATCGGCTGAAGCTTTCTTT TRBJ1-1 . . TRBV7-9
CATRTGSGTEAFF TGTGCCACCAGGACAGGGTCCGGCACTGAAGCTTTCTTT TRBJ1-1 TRBD1 . TRBV24-1
CASSRDSSSYNEQFF TGTGCCAGCAGTCGGGACTCGAGCTCCTACAATGAGCAGTTCTTC TRBJ2-1 . . TRBV27
CASSPLAVAGELFF TGCGCCAGCAGCCCCCTAGCCGTCGCCGGGGAGCTGTTTTTT TRBJ2-2 . . TRBV5-1
CASSLGTSRGTDTQYF TGTGCCAGCAGCTTAGGGACTAGCCGGGGAACAGATACGCAGTATTTT TRBJ2-3 TRBD2 . TRBV7-8
CASSLGRTSGQETQYF TGTGCCAGCAGCTTAGGGCGGACTAGCGGACAAGAGACCCAGTACTTC TRBJ2-5 TRBD2 . TRBV7-8
CASSFTYRGLSYEQYF TGTGCCAGCAGTTTTACCTACAGGGGGCTATCCTACGAGCAGTACTTC TRBJ2-7 TRBD1 . TRBV28
CSAKTSGLSGEQYF TGCAGCGCTAAGACTAGCGGGCTCTCTGGGGAGCAGTACTTC TRBJ2-7 TRBD2 . TRBV29-1
CASSLSAGPTEAFF TGTGCCAGCAGCCTCTCAGCGGGGCCAACTGAAGCTTTCTTT TRBJ1-1 . once TRBV14
CASSKGWGLVDGCEQYF TGTGCCAGCAGCAAAGGGTGGGGACTAGTTGACGGCTGCGAGCAGTACTTC TRBJ2-7 . once TRBV21-1
CASSEMRTSGINEQFF TGTGCCAGCAGTGAAATGAGGACTAGCGGGATAAATGAGCAGTTCTTC TRBJ2-1 TRBD2 . TRBV2
CASSYQPSQGNTIYF TGTGCCAGCAGTTACCAACCCTCTCAGGGAAACACCATATATTTT TRBJ1-3 . . TRBV6-5
CASSWTGDREQYF TGTGCCAGCAGCTGGACAGGGGATCGCGAGCAGTACTTC TRBJ2-7 TRBD1 once TRBV7-8
CASSEDRLQETQYF TGTGCCAGCAGTGAAGATAGATTACAAGAGACCCAGTACTTC TRBJ2-5 . . TRBV6-1
CASSQGGEYYEQYF TGTGCCAGCAGCCAGGGGGGCGAATACTACGAGCAGTACTTC TRBJ2-7 . . TRBV7-9
CASSETGPGGF TGTGCCAGCAGTGAAACGGGGCCGGGGGGCTTC TRBJ2-7 TRBD2 . TRBV2
CASSLETDRVTQNYGYTF TGTGCCAGCAGCTTAGAAACCGACAGGGTCACCCAAAACTATGGCTACACCTTC TRBJ1-2 TRBD1 . TRBV11-3
CSVEEGADTQYF TGCAGCGTTGAAGAGGGGGCGGATACGCAGTATTTT TRBJ2-3 . once TRBV29-1
CAWSGQTEAFF TGTGCCTGGAGTGGACAAACTGAAGCTTTCTTT TRBJ1-1 . . TRBV30
CSVERTANTEAFF TGCAGCGTTGAACGGACAGCGAACACTGAAGCTTTCTTT TRBJ1-1 . . TRBV29-1
CASSLEGPFYGYTF TGTGCCAGCAGCTTGGAGGGGCCCTTCTATGGCTACACCTTC TRBJ1-2 . . TRBV5-6
CASSFQAGITDTQYF TGTGCCAGCAGTTTCCAAGCGGGTATCACAGATACGCAGTATTTT TRBJ2-3 . . TRBV27
CASSVTPHSSGNTIYF TGTGCCAGCAGTGTCACCCCCCATAGCTCTGGAAACACCATATATTTT TRBJ1-3 . once TRBV6-1
CASSLLGSGPSYEQYF TGTGCCAGCAGCTTACTAGGTAGCGGGCCCTCCTACGAGCAGTACTTC TRBJ2-7 TRBD2 . TRBV7-9
CASSLASRGVQPQHF TGTGCCAGCAGCTTGGCGAGCAGGGGGGTTCAGCCCCAGCATTTT TRBJ1-5 TRBD1 . TRBV5-5
CASSLVAVNTGELFF TGCGCCAGCAGCTTGGTGGCAGTAAACACCGGGGAGCTGTTTTTT TRBJ2-2 . . TRBV5-1
CSVEDWVQGTDTQYF TGCAGCGTTGAAGATTGGGTTCAGGGCACAGATACGCAGTATTTT TRBJ2-3 . . TRBV29-1
CASSDRGAGELFF TGTGCCAGCAGTGACAGGGGGGCCGGGGAGCTGTTTTTT TRBJ2-2 . once TRBV2
CASSDGQTYEQYF TGTGCCAGCAGTGATGGGCAGACCTACGAGCAGTACTTC TRBJ2-7 . . TRBV25-1
CASSFSGGALEQYF TGTGCCAGCAGCTTTAGCGGGGGGGCCCTCGAGCAGTACTTC TRBJ2-7 TRBD2 once TRBV7-2
CASSYSPTGRNTEAFF TGTGCCAGCAGTTACTCCCCGACAGGGCGTAACACTGAAGCTTTCTTT TRBJ1-1 TRBD1 . TRBV6-5
CASSLIPGQPQHF TGTGCCAGCAGCTTAATTCCAGGGCAGCCCCAGCATTTT TRBJ1-5 . . TRBV7-8
CASSGGRDRQETQYF TGTGCCAGCAGCGGTGGCCGGGACAGGCAAGAGACCCAGTACTTC TRBJ2-5 TRBD1 . TRBV7-3
CASSEITGGNEKLFF TGTGCCAGCAGTGAAATCACAGGGGGTAATGAAAAACTGTTTTTT TRBJ1-4 TRBD1 . TRBV2
CASSLPRGLVKYEQYF TGTGCCAGCAGCTTACCCCGCGGGCTAGTTAAGTACGAGCAGTACTTC TRBJ2-7 . . TRBV11-2
CASSLGQVRTEAFF TGTGCCAGCAGCTTGGGACAGGTAAGGACTGAAGCTTTCTTT TRBJ1-1 . . TRBV5-5
CASSSPRGRPHQPQHF TGTGCCAGCAGCTCCCCGCGGGGGCGACCTCATCAGCCCCAGCATTTT TRBJ1-5 . . TRBV7-3
CASSSPTGNYGYTF TGTGCCAGCAGCTCACCGACAGGGAACTATGGCTACACCTTC TRBJ1-2 TRBD1 . TRBV11-2
CASSPDRAEQYF TGTGCCAGCTCACCAGACAGGGCCGAGCAGTACTTC TRBJ2-7 TRBD1 . TRBV18
CASSVKGGLGEQFF TGTGCCAGCAGCGTAAAGGGAGGGTTGGGTGAGCAGTTCTTC TRBJ2-1 TRBD2 once TRBV7-9
CSASGGQGAEETQYF TGCAGCGCATCAGGGGGTCAGGGGGCCGAGGAGACCCAGTACTTC TRBJ2-5 TRBD1 once TRBV29-1
CASSHSTGGAFSGTEAFF TGCGCCAGCAGCCATTCGACAGGGGGTGCCTTCTCGGGCACTGAAGCTTTCTTT TRBJ1-1 TRBD1 . TRBV4-3
CASSRGTGETDTQYF TGTGCCAGCAGCCGCGGGACAGGGGAGACAGATACGCAGTATTTT TRBJ2-3 TRBD1 . TRBV7-9
CAWSVGQNYGYTF TGTGCCTGGAGTGTGGGGCAAAACTATGGCTACACCTTC TRBJ1-2 . . TRBV30
CASSLQGGNTIYF TGTGCCAGCAGCTTGCAGGGTGGAAACACCATATATTTT TRBJ1-3 . . TRBV5-4
CSARGLQPQHF TGCAGTGCTAGAGGGCTTCAGCCCCAGCATTTT TRBJ1-5 . . TRBV20-1
CASSLESSYNSPLHF TGCGCCAGCAGCTTGGAGAGCTCCTATAATTCACCCCTCCACTTT TRBJ1-6 . once TRBV5-1
CATKESSVTDTQYF TGTGCCACAAAGGAGAGTTCCGTCACAGATACGCAGTATTTT TRBJ2-3 . . TRBV5-3
CASSLVYSGGGRDNEQFF TGTGCCAGCAGCTTGGTATATTCTGGGGGGGGTAGGGACAATGAGCAGTTCTTC TRBJ2-1 TRBD2 . TRBV5-4
CASSPRDRGYGYTF TGTGCCAGCTCACCCCGGGACAGGGGCTATGGCTACACCTTC TRBJ1-2 TRBD1 . TRBV18